A single sample gave rise to the 14 T cell receptor beta chains below, sequenced in a study of blood T cells in healthy people across ages. Then a second PCR, running about 7 to 11 cycles, was carried out with a sample-barcoded 5' primer and a J-beta primer mix. TCRdb reanalysed the 5' RACE reads using MiXCR and keeps one entry per CDR3 protein. The sample yields 1.5 million or so distinct CDR3 sequences, about 43% seen once. Sequencing was done on a sample of blood. Source of these receptors: a woman younger than 30 in good health.

V is TRBV10-1 and J is TRBJ2-3, with D perhaps assigned TRBD1 or TRBD2 (5 bases each). This CDR3 contains 15 residues. V dropped 2 bases and J dropped 2 bases, with 11 bases sitting between them. Looked up from germline, CDR1 is WNHNN and CDR2 is SYGVQD (reference sequence). The CDR3 nucleotides read TGCGCCAGCAGTGAGGGGGACGCGTTCACAGATACGCAGTATTTT. It is translated as CASSEGDAFTDTQYF.

With regard to this clonotype: At one boundary the junction diverges from the germline segment, which might be a read error. In DNA, the CDR3 is TGTGTCAGCAGTCCCCCCCCGAAAAGCAAGCAGTACTTC. It yields the protein CVSSPPPKSKQYF. The V call is TRBV28, the J call TRBJ2-7; unclear D gene. The CDR3 consists of 13 residues. Germline V gene data show CDR1 as MDHEN and CDR2 as SYDVKM.

In this sample, this clonotype turned up a few times. The chain combines TRBV6-5 with TRBJ2-5; no clear D. With 0 bases removed from V and 3 bases from J, the gap between germline ends came to 20 bases. The CDR3 consists of 18 residues. Germline CDR1 MNHEY, CDR2 SVGAGI. For the CDR3, the DNA is TGTGCCAGCAGTTACTCGGCCGTCGGTCGATCCTCCAAAGAGACCCAGTACTTC. Translated, it gives CASSYSAVGRSSKETQYF.

J is TRBJ2-5 and V is TRBV28, with 8 bases lining up with TRBD1. Trimming removed 3 bases from V and 4 bases from J; junction bases left unmatched: 7. In germline, CDR1 is MDHEN, CDR2 SYDVKM. The CDR3 extends over 15 amino acids. For the CDR3, the DNA is TGTGCCAGCAGTTTGGGAGACAGGGGTCCAGAGACCCAGTACTTC. This codes for CASSLGDRGPETQYF. Based on the CDR3 plus reference TRBV28 and TRBJ2-5, the full variable domain is DVKVTQSSRYLVKRTGEKVFLECVQDMDHENMFWYRQDPGLGLRLIYFSYDVKMKEKGDIPEGYSVSREKKERFSLILESASTNQTSMYLCASSLGDRGPETQYFGPGTRLLVL.

This chain connects TRBV20-1 to TRBJ2-1; the D gene is possibly TRBD1 (6 bases). The CDR3 is 15 amino acids. Germline-derived CDR1 and CDR2 are DFQATT and SNEGSKA (reference sequence). Trimming pared 8 bases from V and 5 bases from J, leaving 22 bases between. Here the CDR3 DNA reads TGCAGTACGAAACACCGGGACAACTATAACAATGAGCAGTTCTTC. It codes for CSTKHRDNYNNEQFF.

Ten or more counts support this clonotype. The V and J genes are TRBV20-1 and TRBJ2-5, with D possibly TRBD1 on 6 matching bases. The J call is doubtful: the DNA matches TRBJ2-7 better. This CDR3 is 11 amino acids long. The V gene's germline CDR1 is DFQATT and CDR2 SNEGSKA (reference sequence). The CDR3 DNA reads TGCAGTCTGGACAGTCCCCACGAGCAGTACTTC. Protein product: CSLDSPHEQYF.

In its sample, this clonotype was seen many times. The chain has TRBV29-1 and TRBJ2-1, with D maybe TRBD2 (5 bases). The CDR3 is 10 residues long. V was trimmed by 4 bases and J by 7 bases, leaving 5 bases between them. Germline CDR1 and CDR2: SQVTM and ANQGSEA. DNA of the CDR3: TGCAGCGTTGCGGGGAATGAGCAGTTCTTC. Protein: CSVAGNEQFF.

This clonotype was observed once. This may be a read error, as it is one base from a much larger clone. The chain joins TRBV20-1 to TRBJ2-2; D remains ambiguous. CDR3 length: 16 residues. Looked up from germline, CDR1 is DFQATT and CDR2 is SNEGSKA (reference sequence). V lost 6 bases, J lost 7 bases, and 24 bases lay in between. Written as DNA, the CDR3 is TGCAGTGCCATGGCACCGGTACAGATCGAGATCGGGGAGCTGTTTTTT. This codes for CSAMAPVQIEIGELFF.

The chain has TRBV20-1 and TRBJ1-5; D may be TRBD1 (5 bases). Trimming left V 4 bases short and J 7 bases short, with 14 bases between. Germline V lookup: CDR1 DFQATT, CDR2 SNEGSKA (reference sequence). The CDR3 covers 13 residues. This chain's CDR3 is CSATKQGYQPQHF. CDR3 DNA: TGCAGTGCTACAAAGCAGGGCTACCAGCCCCAGCATTTT.

The V gene is TRBV4-2, the J gene TRBJ2-1, with 10 positions matching TRBD2. The trim removed 0 bases at V and 2 bases at J, leaving 10 bases unmatched. Germline V gives CDR1 LGHNA, CDR2 YNFKEQ. The CDR3 contains 19 residues. The CDR3 DNA is TGTGCCAGCAGCCAAGACAGGGTTCTAGCGGGAGATACCTACAATGAGCAGTTCTTC. It encodes CASSQDRVLAGDTYNEQFF.

This chain joins TRBV7-9 and TRBJ2-3, with TRBD1 matching 7 bases. This CDR3 has 16 residues. Germline assignment: CDR1 SEHNR and CDR2 FQNEAQ (reference sequence). Trimming removed 4 bases from V and 2 bases from J; junction bases left unmatched: 9. Written as DNA, the CDR3 is TGTGCCAGCAGCTCGACCCGAGGACAGGTCACAGATACGCAGTATTTT. Protein product: CASSSTRGQVTDTQYF.

This chain joins TRBV4-1 and TRBJ2-3, with 11 bases identical to TRBD2. J lost 2 bases, V lost 4 bases, and 14 bases had no gene match. Per germline, CDR1 MGHRA and CDR2 YSYEKL. This CDR3 has 19 amino acids. The CDR3 DNA follows: TGCGCCAGCAGCCTTCAAACCCCAGGGACTAGCGGCGCCACAGATACGCAGTATTTT. Translated, it gives CASSLQTPGTSGATDTQYF.

The chain carries TRBV7-9 and TRBJ1-6; tentative D call: TRBD1 (6 bases). CDR3 length: 16 residues. Germline CDR1 and CDR2: SEHNR and FQNEAQ (reference sequence). Between the trimmed V and J ends, which lost 4 bases and 6 bases, there was a span of 16 bases. The DNA for the CDR3 is TGTGCCAGCAGCTCCGGGGGGCGGCTCATTAATTCACCCCTCCACTTT. This sequence encodes CASSSGGRLINSPLHF.

As concerns this clonotype: One end of the junction is discordant with germline, which a read error may explain. The chain employs TRBV25-1 and TRBJ2-4; either TRBD1 or TRBD2 may fit D (7 bases each). Germline values: CDR1 MGHDK, CDR2 SYGVNS. This CDR3 region has 15 residues. CDR3 loop: CASSGAGGAKTIQYF. In DNA, the CDR3 is TGTGCCAGCAGTGGGGCAGGGGGGGCCAAAACCATTCAGTACTTC.